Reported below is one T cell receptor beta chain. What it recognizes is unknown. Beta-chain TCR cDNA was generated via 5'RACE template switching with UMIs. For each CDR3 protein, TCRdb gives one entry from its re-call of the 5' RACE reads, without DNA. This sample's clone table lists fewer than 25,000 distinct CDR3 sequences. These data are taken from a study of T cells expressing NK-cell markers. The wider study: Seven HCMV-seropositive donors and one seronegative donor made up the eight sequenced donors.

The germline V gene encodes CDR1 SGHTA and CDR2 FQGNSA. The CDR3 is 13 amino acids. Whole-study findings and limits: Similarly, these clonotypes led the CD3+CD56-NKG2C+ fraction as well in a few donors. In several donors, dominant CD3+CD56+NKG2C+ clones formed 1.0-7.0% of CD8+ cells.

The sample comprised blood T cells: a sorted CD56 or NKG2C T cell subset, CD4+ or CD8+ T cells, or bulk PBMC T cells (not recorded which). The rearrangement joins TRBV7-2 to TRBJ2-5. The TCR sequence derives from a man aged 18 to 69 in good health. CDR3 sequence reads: CASSIYRGETQYF. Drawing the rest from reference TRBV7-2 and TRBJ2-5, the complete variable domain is GAGVSQSPSNKVTEKGKDVELRCDPISGHTALYWYRQSLGQGLEFLIYFQGNSAPDKSGLPSDRFSAERTGGSVSTLTIQRTQQEDSAVYLCASSIYRGETQYFGPGTRLLVL.